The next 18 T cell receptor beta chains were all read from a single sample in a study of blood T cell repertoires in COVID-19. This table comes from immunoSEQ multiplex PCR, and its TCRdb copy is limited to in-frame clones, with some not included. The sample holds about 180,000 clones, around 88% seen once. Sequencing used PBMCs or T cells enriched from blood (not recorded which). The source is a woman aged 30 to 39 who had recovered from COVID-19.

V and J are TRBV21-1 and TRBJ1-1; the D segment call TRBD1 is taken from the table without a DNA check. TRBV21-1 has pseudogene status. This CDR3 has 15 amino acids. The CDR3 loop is CASSKETGVVTEAFF. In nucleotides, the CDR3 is TGTGCCAGCAGCAAAGAGACAGGGGTGGTGACTGAAGCTTTCTTT.

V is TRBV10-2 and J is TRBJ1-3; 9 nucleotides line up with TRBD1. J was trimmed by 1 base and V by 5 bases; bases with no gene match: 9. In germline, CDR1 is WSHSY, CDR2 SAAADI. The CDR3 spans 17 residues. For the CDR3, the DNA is TGCGCCAGCAGTCCGGGACAGGGCGGAATTTCTGGAAACACCATATATTTT. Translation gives CASSPGQGGISGNTIYF.

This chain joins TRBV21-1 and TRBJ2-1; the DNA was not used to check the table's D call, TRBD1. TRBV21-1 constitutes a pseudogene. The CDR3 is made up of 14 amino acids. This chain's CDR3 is CASSNQDRGNEQFF. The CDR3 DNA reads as TGTGCCAGCAGCAACCAGGACAGGGGGAATGAGCAGTTCTTC.

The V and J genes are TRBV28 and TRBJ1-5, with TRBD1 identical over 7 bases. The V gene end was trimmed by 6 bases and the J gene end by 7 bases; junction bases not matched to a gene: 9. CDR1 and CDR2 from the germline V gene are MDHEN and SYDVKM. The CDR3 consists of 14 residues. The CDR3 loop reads CASRGGTVRQPQHF. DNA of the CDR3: TGTGCCAGCAGGGGTGGGACAGTAAGGCAGCCCCAGCATTTT.

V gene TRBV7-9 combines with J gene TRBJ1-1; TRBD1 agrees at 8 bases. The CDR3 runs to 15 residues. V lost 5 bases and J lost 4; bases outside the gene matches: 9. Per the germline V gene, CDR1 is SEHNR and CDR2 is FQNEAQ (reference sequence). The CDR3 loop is CASSTQGDGATEAFF. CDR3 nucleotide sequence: TGTGCCAGCAGCACACAGGGGGATGGGGCCACTGAAGCTTTCTTT.

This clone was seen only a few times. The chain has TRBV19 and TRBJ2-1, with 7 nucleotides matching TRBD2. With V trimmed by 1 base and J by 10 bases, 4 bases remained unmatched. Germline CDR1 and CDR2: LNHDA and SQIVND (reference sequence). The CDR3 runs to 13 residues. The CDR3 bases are TGTGCCAGTAGTATAGTGTCACTAGCGGAGCAGTTCTTC. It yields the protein CASSIVSLAEQFF.

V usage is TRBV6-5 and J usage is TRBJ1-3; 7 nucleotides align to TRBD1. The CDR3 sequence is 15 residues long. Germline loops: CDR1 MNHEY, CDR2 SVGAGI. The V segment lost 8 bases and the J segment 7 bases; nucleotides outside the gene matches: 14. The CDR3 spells CASGLGQSLGNTIYF. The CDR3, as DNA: TGTGCCAGCGGGTTGGGACAGTCTCTGGGGAACACCATATATTTT.

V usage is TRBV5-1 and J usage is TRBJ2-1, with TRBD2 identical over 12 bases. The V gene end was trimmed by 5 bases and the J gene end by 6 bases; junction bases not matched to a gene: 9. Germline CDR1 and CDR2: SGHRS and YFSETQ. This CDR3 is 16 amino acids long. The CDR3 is CASRRPWTSGINEQFF. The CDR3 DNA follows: TGCGCCAGCAGACGACCATGGACTAGCGGGATCAATGAGCAGTTCTTC.

In DNA form, the CDR3 reads TGTGCCAGCAGCCAACTAGGACAGGGAGGGGAGACCCAGTACTTC. It translates to CASSQLGQGGETQYF. This chain links TRBV14 with TRBJ2-5; D possibly corresponds to TRBD1 (8 bases). V gave up 2 bases and J gave up 5 bases, with 15 bases separating them. Germline values: CDR1 SGHDN, CDR2 FVKESK. The CDR3 has 15 residues.

DNA of the CDR3: TGTGCCAGCAGTTACGGGACAGAGCTTATCCATGGCTACACCTTC. This gives the protein CASSYGTELIHGYTF. The chain employs TRBV28 and TRBJ1-2, with TRBD1 identical over 7 bases. Trimming removed 4 bases from V and 6 bases from J; junction bases left unmatched: 11. The germline CDR1 and CDR2 sequences are MDHEN and SYDVKM. The CDR3 runs to 15 residues.

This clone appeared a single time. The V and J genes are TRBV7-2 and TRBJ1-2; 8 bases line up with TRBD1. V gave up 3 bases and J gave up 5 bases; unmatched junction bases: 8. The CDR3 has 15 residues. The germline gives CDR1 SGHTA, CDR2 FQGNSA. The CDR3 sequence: CASSLATGGGYGYTF. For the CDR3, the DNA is TGTGCCAGCAGCTTGGCTACAGGGGGAGGTTATGGCTACACCTTC.

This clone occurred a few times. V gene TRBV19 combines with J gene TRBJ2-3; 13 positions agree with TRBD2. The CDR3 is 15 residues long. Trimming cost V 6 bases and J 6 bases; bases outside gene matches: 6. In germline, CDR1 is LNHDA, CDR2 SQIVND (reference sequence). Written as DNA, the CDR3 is TGTGCCAGTAGCCCACTAGCGGGAGGGAGGGATACGCAGTATTTT. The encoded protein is CASSPLAGGRDTQYF.

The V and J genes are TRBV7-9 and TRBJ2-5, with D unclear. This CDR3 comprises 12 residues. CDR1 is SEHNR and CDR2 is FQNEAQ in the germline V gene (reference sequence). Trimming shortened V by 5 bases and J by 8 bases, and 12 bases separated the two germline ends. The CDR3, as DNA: TGTGCCAGCAGCGTCAGCGTTTCTACCCAGTACTTC. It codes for CASSVSVSTQYF.

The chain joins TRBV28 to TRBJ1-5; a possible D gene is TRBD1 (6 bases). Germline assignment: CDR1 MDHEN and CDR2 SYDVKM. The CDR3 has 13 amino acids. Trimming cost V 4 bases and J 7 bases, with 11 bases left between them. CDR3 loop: CASSSLQGQPQHF. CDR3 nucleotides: TGTGCCAGCAGTTCGCTACAGGGACAGCCCCAGCATTTT.

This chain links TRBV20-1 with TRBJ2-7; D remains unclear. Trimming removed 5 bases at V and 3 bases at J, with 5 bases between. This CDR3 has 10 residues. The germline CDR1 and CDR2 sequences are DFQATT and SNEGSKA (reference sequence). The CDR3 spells CSAQDYEQYF. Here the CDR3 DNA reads TGCAGTGCTCAGGACTACGAGCAGTACTTC.

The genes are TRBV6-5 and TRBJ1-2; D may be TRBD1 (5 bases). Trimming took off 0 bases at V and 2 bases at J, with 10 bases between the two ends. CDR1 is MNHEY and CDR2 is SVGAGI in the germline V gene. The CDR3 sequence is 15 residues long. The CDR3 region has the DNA TGTGCCAGCAGTTACTCTACAGGAGGGAACTATGGCTACACCTTC. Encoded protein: CASSYSTGGNYGYTF.

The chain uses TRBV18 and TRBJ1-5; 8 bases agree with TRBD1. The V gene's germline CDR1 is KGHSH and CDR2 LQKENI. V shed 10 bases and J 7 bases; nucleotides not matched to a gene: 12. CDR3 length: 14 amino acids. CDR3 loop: CATSDRGGLQPQHF. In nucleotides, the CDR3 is TGTGCCACCTCCGACAGGGGAGGGCTCCAGCCCCAGCATTTT. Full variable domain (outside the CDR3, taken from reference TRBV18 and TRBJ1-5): NAGVMQNPRHLVRRRGQEARLRCSPMKGHSHVYWYRQLPEEGLKFMVYLQKENIIDESGMPKERFSAEFPKEGPSILRIQQVVRGDSAAYFCATSDRGGLQPQHFGDGTRLSIL.

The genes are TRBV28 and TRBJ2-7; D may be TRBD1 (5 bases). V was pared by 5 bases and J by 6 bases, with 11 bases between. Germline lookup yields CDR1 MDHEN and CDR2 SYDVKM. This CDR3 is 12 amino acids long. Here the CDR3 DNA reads TGTGCCAGCAGTGACAGTTTCGGCGAGCAGTACTTC. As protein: CASSDSFGEQYF.